These 3 T cell receptor beta chains came from one sample sequenced in a study of OX40 agonist ivuxolimab in advanced cancers. The protocol was immunoSEQ multiplex PCR, while the TCRdb copy is restricted to in-frame clones and leaves out a portion. The sample has more than 45,000 clones; 70% to 90% are singletons. The material was CD4+ or CD8+ T cells sorted from blood, obtained in a trial of the OX40 agonist ivuxolimab. The source of these receptors is an adult with an advanced solid tumor such as melanoma, head and neck, liver or kidney cancer.

This chain connects TRBV28 to TRBJ2-5, with 11 bases identical to TRBD2. V shed 2 bases, J shed 2 bases, and the junction held 1 base outside the gene matches. Germline loops: CDR1 MDHEN, CDR2 SYDVKM. This CDR3 has 15 amino acids. CDR3 residues: CASSLTSGGQETQYF. As DNA, the CDR3 is TGTGCCAGCAGTTTAACTAGCGGGGGACAAGAGACCCAGTACTTC.

This chain connects TRBV6-5 to TRBJ2-1; D is unclear. V gave up 8 bases and J gave up 7 bases, with 15 bases separating them. The CDR3 is 13 residues long. CDR1 is MNHEY, CDR2 SVGAGI, per germline. The CDR3 DNA reads TGTGCCAGCGGTTGGAATCGCATGAATGAGCAGTTCTTC. It specifies CASGWNRMNEQFF.

V gene TRBV19 combines with J gene TRBJ2-1, with D unresolved. V gave up 3 bases and J gave up 4 bases, with 13 bases separating them. The germline CDR1 and CDR2 sequences are LNHDA and SQIVND (reference sequence). The CDR3 has 15 amino acids. The CDR3 DNA reads as TGTGCCAGTAGTATGGTGTTACGACTGTACAATGAGCAGTTCTTC. Translation gives CASSMVLRLYNEQFF.